This T cell receptor (beta chain) was identified during a study of early stage breast cancer tumors. Across the study: Of some 17 invasive breast tumors, about a dozen were hormone receptor-positive, HER2-negative. The study, taken as a whole, reports: Tumor and normal breast were distinguished via blood comparison in 14 of 16 patients.

Sufficient DNA from normal breast often required roughly 95-320 mg tissue. Assay used: immunoSEQ multiplex PCR; TCRdb lists only in-frame clones, some missing. Of 5,000 or so clones listed, about two thirds are singletons. Concerning this clone itself: As yet, its antigen is unknown.

This TCR came from a person in their sixties with breast cancer. The sample taken for sequencing was normal breast tissue next to the tumor.

CDR3 sequence: CASSPPPDRSVLHF. In DNA form, the CDR3 reads TGTGCCAGCAGCCCCCCGCCTGACAGGTCTGTCCTCCACTTT. The V and J genes are TRBV7-2 and TRBJ1-6, with D maybe TRBD1 (6 bases). This CDR3 comprises 14 residues. Germline V CDR1 and CDR2: SGHTA, FQGNSA. With 5 bases removed from V and 15 bases from J, the gap between germline ends came to 20 bases.